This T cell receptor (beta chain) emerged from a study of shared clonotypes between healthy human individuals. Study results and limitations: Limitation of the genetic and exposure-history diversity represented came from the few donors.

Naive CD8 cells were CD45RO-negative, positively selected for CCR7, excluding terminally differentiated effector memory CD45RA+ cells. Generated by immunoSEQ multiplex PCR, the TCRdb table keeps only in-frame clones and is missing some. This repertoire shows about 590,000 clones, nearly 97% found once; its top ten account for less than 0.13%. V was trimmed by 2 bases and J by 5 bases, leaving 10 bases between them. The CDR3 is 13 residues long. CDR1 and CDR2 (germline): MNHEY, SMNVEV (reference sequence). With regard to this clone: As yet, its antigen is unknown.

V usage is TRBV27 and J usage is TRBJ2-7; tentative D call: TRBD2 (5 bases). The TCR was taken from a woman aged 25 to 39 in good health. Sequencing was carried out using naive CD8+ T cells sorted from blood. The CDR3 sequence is CASSLASRHEQYF. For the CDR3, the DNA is TGTGCCAGCAGTTTAGCTAGCCGCCACGAGCAGTACTTC.